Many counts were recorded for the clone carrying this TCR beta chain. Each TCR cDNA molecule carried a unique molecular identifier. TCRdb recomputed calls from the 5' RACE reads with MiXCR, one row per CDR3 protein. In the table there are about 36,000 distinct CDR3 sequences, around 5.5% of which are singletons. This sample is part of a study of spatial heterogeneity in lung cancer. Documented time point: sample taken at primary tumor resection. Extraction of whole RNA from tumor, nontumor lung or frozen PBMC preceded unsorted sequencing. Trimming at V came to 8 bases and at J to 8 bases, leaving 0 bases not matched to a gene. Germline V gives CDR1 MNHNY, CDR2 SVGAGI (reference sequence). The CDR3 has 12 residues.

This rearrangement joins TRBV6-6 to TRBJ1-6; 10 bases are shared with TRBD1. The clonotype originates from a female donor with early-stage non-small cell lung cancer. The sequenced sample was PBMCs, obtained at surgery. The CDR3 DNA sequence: TGTGCCAGCGGGACAGGGGATTCACCCCTCCACTTT. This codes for CASGTGDSPLHF.